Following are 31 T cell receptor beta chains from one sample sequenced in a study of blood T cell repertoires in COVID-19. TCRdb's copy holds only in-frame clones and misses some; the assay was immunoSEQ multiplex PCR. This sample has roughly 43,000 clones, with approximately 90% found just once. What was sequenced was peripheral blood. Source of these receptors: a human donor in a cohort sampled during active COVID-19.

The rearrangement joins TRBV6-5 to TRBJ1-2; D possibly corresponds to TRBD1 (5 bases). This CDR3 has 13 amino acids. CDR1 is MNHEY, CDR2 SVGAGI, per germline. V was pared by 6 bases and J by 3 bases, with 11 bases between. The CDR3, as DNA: TGTGCCAGCAGACTGGACATTGACTATGGCTACACCTTC. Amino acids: CASRLDIDYGYTF.

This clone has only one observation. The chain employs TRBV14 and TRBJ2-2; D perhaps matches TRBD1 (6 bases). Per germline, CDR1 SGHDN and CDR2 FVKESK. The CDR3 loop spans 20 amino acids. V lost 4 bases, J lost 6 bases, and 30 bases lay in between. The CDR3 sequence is CASSPLRGAGAPSLAGELFF. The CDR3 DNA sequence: TGTGCCAGCAGCCCCTTAAGAGGGGCAGGGGCTCCCTCTTTGGCCGGGGAGCTGTTTTTT. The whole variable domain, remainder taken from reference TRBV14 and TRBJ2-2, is EAGVTQFPSHSVIEKGQTVTLRCDPISGHDNLYWYRRVMGKEIKFLLHFVKESKQDESGMPNNRFLAERTGGTYSTLKVQPAELEDSGVYFCASSPLRGAGAPSLAGELFFGEGSRLTVL.

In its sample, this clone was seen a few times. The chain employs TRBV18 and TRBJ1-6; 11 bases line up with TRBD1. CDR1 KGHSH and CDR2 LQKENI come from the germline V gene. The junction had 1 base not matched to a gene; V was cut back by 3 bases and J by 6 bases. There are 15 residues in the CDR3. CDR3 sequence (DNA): TGTGCCAGCTCACCGGGACAGGGGGGTAATTCACCCCTCCACTTT. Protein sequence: CASSPGQGGNSPLHF.

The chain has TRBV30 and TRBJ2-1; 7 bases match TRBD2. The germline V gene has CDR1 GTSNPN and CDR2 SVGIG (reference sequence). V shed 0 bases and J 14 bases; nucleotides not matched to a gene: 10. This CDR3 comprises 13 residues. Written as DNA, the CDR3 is TGTGCCTGGAGTGTACGGGGAGGGCTTCTTGAGTTCTTC. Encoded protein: CAWSVRGGLLEFF.

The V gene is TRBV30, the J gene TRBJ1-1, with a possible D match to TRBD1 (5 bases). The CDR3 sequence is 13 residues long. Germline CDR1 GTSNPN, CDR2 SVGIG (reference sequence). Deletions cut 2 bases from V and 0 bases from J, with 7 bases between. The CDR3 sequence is CAWSPTVNTEAFF. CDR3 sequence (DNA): TGTGCCTGGAGTCCGACAGTGAACACTGAAGCTTTCTTT.

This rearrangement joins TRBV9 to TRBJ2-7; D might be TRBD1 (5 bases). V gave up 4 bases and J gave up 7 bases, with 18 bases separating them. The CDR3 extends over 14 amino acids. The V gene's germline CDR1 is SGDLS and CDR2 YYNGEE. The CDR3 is CASSTGWGFEEQYF. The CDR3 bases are TGTGCCAGCAGCACCGGGTGGGGCTTTGAGGAGCAGTACTTC.

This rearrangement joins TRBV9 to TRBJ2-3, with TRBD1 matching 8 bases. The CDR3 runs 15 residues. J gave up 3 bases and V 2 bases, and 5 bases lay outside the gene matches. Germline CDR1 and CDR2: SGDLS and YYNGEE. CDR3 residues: CASSVSQGATDTQYF. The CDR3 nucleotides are TGTGCCAGCAGCGTGAGCCAGGGGGCGACAGATACGCAGTATTTT.

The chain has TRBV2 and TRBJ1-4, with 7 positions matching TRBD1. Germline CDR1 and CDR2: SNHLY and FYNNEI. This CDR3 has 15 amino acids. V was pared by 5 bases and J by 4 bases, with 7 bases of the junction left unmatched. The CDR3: CASSRQGVLNEKLFF. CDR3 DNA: TGTGCCAGCAGTCGACAGGGAGTTCTTAATGAAAAACTGTTTTTT.

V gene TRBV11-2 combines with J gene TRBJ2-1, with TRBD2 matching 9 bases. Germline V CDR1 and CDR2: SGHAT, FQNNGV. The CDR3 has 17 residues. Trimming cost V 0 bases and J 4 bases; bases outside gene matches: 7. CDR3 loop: CASSLDYRAGGYNEQFF. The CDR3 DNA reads TGTGCCAGCAGCTTAGATTACAGAGCGGGAGGTTACAATGAGCAGTTCTTC.

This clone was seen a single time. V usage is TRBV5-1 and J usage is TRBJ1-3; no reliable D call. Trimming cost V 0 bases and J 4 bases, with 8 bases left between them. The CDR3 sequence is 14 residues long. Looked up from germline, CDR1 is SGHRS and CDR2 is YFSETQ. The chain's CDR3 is CASSLVAGGNTIYF. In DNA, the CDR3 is TGCGCCAGCAGCTTGGTGGCAGGAGGAAACACCATATATTTT.

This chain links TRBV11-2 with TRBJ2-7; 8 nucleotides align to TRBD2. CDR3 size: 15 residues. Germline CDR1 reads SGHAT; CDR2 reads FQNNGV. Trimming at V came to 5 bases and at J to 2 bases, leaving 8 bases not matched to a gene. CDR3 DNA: TGTGCCAGCAGCCCCGGCGGGGGGTATGCCTACGAGCAGTACTTC. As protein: CASSPGGGYAYEQYF.

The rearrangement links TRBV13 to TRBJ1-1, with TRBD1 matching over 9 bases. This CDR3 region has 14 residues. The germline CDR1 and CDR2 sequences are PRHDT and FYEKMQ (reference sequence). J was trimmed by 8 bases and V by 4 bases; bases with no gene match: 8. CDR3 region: CASSWGSDRGEAFF. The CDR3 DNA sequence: TGTGCCAGCAGCTGGGGTTCCGACAGGGGGGAAGCTTTCTTT.

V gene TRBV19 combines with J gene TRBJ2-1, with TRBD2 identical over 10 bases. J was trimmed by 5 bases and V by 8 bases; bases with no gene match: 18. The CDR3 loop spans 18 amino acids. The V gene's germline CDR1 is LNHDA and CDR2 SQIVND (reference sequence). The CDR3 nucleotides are TGTGCCAGTGCTCAAGCGGGAGGGCCGACCGCAAAAGACAATGAGCAGTTCTTC. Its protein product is CASAQAGGPTAKDNEQFF.

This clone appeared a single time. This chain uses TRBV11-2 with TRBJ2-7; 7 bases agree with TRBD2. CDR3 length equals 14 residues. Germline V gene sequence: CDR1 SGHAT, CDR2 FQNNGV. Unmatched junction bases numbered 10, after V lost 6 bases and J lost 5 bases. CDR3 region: CASSSSREINEQYF. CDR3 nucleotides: TGTGCCAGCAGTTCGTCGCGGGAGATCAACGAGCAGTACTTC. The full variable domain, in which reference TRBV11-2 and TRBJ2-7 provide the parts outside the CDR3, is EAGVAQSPRYKIIEKRQSVAFWCNPISGHATLYWYQQILGQGPKLLIQFQNNGVVDDSQLPKDRFSAERLKGVDSTLKIQPAKLEDSAVYLCASSSSREINEQYFGPGTRLTVT.

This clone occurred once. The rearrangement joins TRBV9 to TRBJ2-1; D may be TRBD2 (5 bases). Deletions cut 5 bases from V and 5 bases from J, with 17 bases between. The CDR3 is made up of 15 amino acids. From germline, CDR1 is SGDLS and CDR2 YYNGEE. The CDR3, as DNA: TGTGCCAGCAGTGGGAACTTCCTGGGAGACAATGAGCAGTTCTTC. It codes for CASSGNFLGDNEQFF.

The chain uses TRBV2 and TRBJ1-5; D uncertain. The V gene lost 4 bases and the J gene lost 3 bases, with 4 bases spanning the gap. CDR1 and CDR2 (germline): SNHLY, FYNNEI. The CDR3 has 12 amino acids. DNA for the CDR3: TGTGCCAGCAGTGGAGTCAATCAGCCCCAGCATTTT. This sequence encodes CASSGVNQPQHF.

CDR3 DNA: TGTGCCAGCAAATATGCGAACGGGGAGCTGTTTTTT. It yields the protein CASKYANGELFF. This chain links TRBV28 with TRBJ2-2, with D unresolved. This CDR3 has 12 residues. Germline loops: CDR1 MDHEN, CDR2 SYDVKM. Trimming took off 7 bases at V and 7 bases at J, with 10 bases between the two ends.

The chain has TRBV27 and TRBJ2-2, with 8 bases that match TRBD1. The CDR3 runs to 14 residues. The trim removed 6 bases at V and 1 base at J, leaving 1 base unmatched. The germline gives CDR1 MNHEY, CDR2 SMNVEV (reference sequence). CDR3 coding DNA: TGTGCCAGCAGGGGGACAGGGAACACCGGGGAGCTGTTTTTT. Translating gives CASRGTGNTGELFF.

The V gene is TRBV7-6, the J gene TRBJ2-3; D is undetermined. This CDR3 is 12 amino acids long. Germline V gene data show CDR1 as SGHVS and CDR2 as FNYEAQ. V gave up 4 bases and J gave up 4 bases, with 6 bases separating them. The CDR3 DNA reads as TGTGCCAGCAGCTCCACAGCAGATACGCAGTATTTT. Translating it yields CASSSTADTQYF.

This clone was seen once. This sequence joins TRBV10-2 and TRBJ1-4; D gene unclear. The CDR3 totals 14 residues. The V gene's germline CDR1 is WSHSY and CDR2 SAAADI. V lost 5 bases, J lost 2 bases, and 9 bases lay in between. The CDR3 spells CASSRRRTNEKLFF. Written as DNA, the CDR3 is TGCGCCAGCAGTCGTCGGCGGACTAATGAAAAACTGTTTTTT.

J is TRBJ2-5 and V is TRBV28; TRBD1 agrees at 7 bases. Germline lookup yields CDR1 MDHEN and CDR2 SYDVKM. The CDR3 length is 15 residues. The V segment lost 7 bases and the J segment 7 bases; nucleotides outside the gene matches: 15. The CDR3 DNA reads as TGTGCCAGCACCCCCACAGGGGCGACTTCTCTGACCCAGTACTTC. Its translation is CASTPTGATSLTQYF.

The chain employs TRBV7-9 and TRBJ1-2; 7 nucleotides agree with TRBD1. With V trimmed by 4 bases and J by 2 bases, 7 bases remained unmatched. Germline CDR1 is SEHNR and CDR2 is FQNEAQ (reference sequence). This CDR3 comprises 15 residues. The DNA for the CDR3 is TGTGCCAGCAGCTCGCAGACGACAGGGAACTATGGCTACACCTTC. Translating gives CASSSQTTGNYGYTF.

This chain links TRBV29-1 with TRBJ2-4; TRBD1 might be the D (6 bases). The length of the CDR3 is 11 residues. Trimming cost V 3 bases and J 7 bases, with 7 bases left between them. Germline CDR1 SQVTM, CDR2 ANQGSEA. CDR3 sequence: CSVDTGNIQYF. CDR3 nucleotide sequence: TGCAGCGTTGACACAGGGAACATTCAGTACTTC.

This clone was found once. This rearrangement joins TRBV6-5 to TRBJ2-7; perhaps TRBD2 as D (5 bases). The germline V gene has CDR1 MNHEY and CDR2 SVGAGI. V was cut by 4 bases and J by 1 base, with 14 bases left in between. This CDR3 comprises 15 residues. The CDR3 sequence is CASSSPGETSYEQYF. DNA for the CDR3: TGTGCCAGCAGTTCCCCCGGGGAAACATCCTACGAGCAGTACTTC.

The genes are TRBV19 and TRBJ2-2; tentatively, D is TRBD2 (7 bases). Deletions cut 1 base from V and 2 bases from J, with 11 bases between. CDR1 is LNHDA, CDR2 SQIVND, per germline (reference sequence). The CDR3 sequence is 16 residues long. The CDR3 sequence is CASSIGGGANTGELFF. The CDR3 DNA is TGTGCCAGTAGTATAGGAGGGGGGGCAAACACCGGGGAGCTGTTTTTT.

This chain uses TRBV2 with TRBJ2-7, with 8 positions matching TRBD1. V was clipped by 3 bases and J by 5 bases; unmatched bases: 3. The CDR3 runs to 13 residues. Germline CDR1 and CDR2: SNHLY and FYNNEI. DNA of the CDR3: TGTGCCAGCAGTGAGGACAGGGATCACGAGCAGTACTTC. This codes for CASSEDRDHEQYF.

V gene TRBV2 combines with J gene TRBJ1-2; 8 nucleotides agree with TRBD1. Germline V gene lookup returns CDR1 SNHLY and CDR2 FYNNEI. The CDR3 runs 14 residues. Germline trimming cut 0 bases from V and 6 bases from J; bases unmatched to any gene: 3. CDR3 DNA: TGTGCCAGCAGTGAAGCTAGGACAGGGAATGGCTACACCTTC. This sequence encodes CASSEARTGNGYTF.

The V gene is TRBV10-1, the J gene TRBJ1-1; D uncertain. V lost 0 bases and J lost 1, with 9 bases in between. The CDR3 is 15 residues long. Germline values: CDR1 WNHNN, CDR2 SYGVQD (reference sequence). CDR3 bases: TGCGCCAGCAGTGAGTCGGGTGAGGGGAACACTGAAGCTTTCTTT. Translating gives CASSESGEGNTEAFF.

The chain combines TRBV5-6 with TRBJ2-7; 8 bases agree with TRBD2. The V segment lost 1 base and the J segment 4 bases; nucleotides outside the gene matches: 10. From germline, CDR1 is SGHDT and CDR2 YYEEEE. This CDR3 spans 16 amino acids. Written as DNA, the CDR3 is TGTGCCAGCAGCTTGTATATCACGGGAGGGCCATACGAGCAGTACTTC. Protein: CASSLYITGGPYEQYF.

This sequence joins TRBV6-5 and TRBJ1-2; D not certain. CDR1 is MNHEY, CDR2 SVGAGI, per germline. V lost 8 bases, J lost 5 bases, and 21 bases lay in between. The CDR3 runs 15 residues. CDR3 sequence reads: CASRPTWRVGYGYTF. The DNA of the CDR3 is TGTGCCAGCCGCCCCACCTGGAGGGTTGGGTATGGCTACACCTTC.

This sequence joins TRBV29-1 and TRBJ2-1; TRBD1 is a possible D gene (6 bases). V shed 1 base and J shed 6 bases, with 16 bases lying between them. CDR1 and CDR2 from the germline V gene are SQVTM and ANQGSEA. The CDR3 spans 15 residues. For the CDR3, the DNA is TGCAGCGTTGAAGGTGGGACACGCACGGGCAATGAGCAGTTCTTC. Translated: CSVEGGTRTGNEQFF.